Listed below are T cell receptor beta chains from one sample, sequenced in a study of blood T cell repertoires in COVID-19. The method was immunoSEQ multiplex PCR; TCRdb's version includes in-frame clones alone and lacks a portion of them. The top ten clones hold around a fifth of a sample with about 70,000 clones, around 88% of them seen once. The sequenced sample was peripheral blood. Receptors originate from a woman older than 75 with acute or convalescent COVID-19. CDR3s include the opening cysteine and the closing phenylalanine or tryptophan. A D gene is named only where the DNA matches it firmly. Size tells how often a clone was seen (once, few, many) or the class of an expanded clone, and some rows leave it out.

>TRBD2|16|TRBV5-1|TRBJ2-3|-
CASSLGSSGRTDTQYF
TGCGCCAGCAGCTTGGGGTCTAGCGGGAGGACAGATACGCAGTATTTT
>TRBD2|16|TRBV5-1|TRBJ2-1|few
CASSRAGTSGGYEQFF
TGCGCCAGCAGTCGCGCCGGGACTAGCGGGGGGTATGAGCAGTTCTTC
>TRBD1|11|TRBV7-2|TRBJ1-1|-
CASGTVTEAFF
TGTGCCAGCGGGACAGTTACTGAAGCTTTCTTT
>TRBD1|14|TRBV28|TRBJ1-1|once
CASSSGQGDTEAFF
TGTGCCAGCAGTTCGGGACAGGGAGACACTGAAGCTTTCTTT
>TRBD1|15|TRBV19|TRBJ2-7|-
CASSPRTGPTYEQYF
TGTGCCAGTAGTCCGAGGACAGGGCCCACCTACGAGCAGTACTTC
>-|15|TRBV2|TRBJ2-2|-
CASSPGTTNTGELFF
TGTGCCAGCAGCCCCGGGACAACGAACACCGGGGAGCTGTTTTTT
>-|13|TRBV5-1|TRBJ2-4|-
CASSSTSTVVQYF
TGCGCCAGCAGCTCTACCTCAACGGTGGTACAGTACTTC
>-|16|TRBV7-2|TRBJ1-3|-
CASSLAQADSGNTIYF
TGTGCCAGCAGCTTAGCGCAGGCCGACTCTGGAAACACCATATATTTT
>TRBD1|15|TRBV5-1|TRBJ2-7|-
CASSTPDRGTYEQYF
TGCGCCAGCAGTACTCCGGACAGGGGAACCTACGAGCAGTACTTC
>-|16|TRBV6-5|TRBJ2-3|-
CASSYSGGLSTDTQYF
TGTGCCAGCAGTTACTCGGGCGGGCTAAGCACAGATACGCAGTATTTT
>-|15|TRBV11-3|TRBJ2-2|-
CASSPDSGNTGELFF
TGTGCCAGCAGCCCAGATAGCGGGAACACCGGGGAGCTGTTTTTT
>TRBD1|15|TRBV15|TRBJ1-4|-
CATSLDRGRGEKLFF
TGTGCCACCAGCCTTGACAGGGGGCGCGGTGAAAAACTGTTTTTT
>-|14|TRBV19|TRBJ1-1|once
CASSPGGGSTEAFF
TGTGCCAGTAGCCCCGGGGGGGGGAGTACTGAAGCTTTCTTT
>TRBD1|14|TRBV18|TRBJ1-5|once
CASNDRGGNQPQHF
TGTGCCAGCAATGACAGGGGAGGGAATCAGCCCCAGCATTTT
>TRBD1|15|TRBV27|TRBJ1-2|-
CASSLGNRGGSGYTF
TGTGCCAGCAGTTTGGGGAACAGGGGAGGATCTGGCTACACCTTC